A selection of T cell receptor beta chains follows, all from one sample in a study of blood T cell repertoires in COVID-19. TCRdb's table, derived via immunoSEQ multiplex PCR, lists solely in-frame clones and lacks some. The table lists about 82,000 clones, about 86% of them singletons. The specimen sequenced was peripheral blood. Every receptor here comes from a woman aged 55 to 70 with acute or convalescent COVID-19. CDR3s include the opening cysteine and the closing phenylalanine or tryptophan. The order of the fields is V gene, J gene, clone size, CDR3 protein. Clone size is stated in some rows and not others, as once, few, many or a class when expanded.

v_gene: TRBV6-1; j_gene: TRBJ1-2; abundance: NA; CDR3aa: CASSEHGQTYGYTF
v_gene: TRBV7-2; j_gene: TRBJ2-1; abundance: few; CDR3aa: CASSLGLYNEQFF
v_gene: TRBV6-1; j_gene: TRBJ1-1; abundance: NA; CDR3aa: CASSTRDRGWGEAFF
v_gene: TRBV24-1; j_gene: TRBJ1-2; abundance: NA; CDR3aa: CATSDATSIYGYTF
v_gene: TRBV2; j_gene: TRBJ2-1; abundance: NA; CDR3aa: CASSDSHLGTGRNEQFF
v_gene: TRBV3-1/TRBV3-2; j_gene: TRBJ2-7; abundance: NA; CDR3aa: CASSQNRDRVHEQYF
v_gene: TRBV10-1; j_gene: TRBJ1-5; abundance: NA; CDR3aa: CASSGTGAGQPQHF
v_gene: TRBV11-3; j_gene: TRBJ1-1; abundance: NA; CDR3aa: CASRYGTGFTEAFF
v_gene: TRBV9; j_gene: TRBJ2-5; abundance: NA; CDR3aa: CASSVLAGETQYF
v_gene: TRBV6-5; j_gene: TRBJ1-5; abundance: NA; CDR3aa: CASREGGNSNQPQHF
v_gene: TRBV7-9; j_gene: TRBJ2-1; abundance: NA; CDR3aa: CASSLGTSGRPSYNEQFF
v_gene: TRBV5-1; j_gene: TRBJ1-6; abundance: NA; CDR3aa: CASSFSRPGQWAPNSPLHF
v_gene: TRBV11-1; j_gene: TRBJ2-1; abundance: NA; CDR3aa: CASSTGQGDNEQFF
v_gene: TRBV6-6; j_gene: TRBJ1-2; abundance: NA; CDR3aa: CASSTWTGEAYGYTF
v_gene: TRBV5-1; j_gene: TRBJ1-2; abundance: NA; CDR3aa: CASSPGTQNYGYTF
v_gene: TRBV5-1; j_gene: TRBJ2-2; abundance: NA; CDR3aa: CASSLRTGNSGELFF
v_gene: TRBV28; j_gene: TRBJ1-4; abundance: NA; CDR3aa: CASSWNRGGEKLFF
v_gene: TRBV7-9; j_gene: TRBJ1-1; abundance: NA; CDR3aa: CASSPLTGSTEAFF
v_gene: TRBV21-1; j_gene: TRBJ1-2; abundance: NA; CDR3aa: CASSSSGGNYGYTF
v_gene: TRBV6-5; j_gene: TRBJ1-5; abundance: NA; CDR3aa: CASSHRGSNQPQHF
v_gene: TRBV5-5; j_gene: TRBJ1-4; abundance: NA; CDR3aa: CASSWGQIATNEKLFF
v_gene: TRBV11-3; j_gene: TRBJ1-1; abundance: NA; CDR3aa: CASSVRGQGRTEAFF
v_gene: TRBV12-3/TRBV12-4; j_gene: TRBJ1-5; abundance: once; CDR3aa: CASTGIINQPQHF
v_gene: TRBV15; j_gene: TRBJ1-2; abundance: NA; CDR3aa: CATRDGQWRATDGYTF
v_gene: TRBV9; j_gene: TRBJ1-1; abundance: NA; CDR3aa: CASSVATVLNTEAFF
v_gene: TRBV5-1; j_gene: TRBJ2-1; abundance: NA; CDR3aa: CASSLELAGLTEQFF
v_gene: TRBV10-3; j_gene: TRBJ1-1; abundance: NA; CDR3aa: CAIRRQYNDAEAFF
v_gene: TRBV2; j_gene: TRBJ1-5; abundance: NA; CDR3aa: CASRETGGQQPQHF
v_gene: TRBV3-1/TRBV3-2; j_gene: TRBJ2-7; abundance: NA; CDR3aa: CASSRGQVSYEQYF
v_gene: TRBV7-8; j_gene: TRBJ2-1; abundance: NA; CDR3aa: CASSRSSAMDEQFF
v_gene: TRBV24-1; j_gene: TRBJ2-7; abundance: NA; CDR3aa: CAVGQTPYEQYF
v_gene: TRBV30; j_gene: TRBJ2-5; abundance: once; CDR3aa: CAWSVGLAGGAQYF
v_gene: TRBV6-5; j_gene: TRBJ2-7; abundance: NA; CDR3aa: CASTPVGGRAYEQYF
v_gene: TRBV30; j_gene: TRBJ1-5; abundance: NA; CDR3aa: CAWQLYSNQPQHF
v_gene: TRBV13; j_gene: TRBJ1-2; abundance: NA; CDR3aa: CASSLGRGTGKGYGYTF
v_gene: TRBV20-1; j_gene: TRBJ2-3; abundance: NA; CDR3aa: CSASGQGGPSTDTQYF
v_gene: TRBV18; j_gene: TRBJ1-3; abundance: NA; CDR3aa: CASSEARSGNTIYF
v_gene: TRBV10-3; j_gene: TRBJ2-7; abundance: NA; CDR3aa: CAISERDSSYEQYF
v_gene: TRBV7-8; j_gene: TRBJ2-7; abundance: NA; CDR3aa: CASSTRAGVAYEQYF
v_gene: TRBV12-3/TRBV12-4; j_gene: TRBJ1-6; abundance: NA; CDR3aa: CASVGQPNSPLHF
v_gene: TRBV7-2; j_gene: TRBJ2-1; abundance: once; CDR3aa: CASSLVAGRYNEQFF
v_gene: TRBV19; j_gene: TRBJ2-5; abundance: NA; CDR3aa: CASSPPDQGAGVTQYF
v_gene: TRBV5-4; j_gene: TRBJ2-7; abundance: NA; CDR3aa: CASSLAPRAYEQYF
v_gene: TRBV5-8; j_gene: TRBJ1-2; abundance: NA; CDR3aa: CASSAPNYGYTF
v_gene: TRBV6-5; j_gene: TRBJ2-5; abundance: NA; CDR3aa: CASSYRGPIGGETQYF
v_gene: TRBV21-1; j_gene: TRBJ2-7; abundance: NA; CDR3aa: CASSHSPRGGRLSGRANSYEQYF
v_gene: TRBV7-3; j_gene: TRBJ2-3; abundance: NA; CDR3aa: CASSSIAGTDTQYF
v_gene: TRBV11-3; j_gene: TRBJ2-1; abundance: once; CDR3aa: CASSTHSGRFNEQFF
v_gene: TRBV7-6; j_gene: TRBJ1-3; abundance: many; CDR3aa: CASSSRTGTSGNTIYF
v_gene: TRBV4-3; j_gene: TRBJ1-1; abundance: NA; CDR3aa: CASSQDQGSGAFF
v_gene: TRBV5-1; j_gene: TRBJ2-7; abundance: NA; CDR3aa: CASSLVVGSSYEQYF
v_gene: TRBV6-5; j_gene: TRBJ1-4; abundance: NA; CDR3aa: CASSYSVDRGGEKLFF